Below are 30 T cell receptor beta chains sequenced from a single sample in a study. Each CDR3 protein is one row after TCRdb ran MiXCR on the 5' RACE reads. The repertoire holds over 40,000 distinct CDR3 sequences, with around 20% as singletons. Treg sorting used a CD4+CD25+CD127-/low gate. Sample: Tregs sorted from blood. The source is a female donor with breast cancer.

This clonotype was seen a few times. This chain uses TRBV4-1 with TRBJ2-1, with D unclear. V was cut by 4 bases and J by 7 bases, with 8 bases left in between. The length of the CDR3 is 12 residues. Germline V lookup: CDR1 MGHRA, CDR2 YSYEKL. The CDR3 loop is CASSRTSNEQFF. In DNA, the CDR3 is TGCGCCAGCAGCCGAACAAGTAATGAGCAGTTCTTC.

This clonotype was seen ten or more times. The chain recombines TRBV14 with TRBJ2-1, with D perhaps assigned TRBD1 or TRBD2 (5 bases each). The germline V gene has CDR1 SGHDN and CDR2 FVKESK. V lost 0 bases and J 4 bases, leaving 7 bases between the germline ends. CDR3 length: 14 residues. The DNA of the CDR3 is TGTGCCAGCAGCCAAGATGGGGGATACAATGAGCAGTTCTTC. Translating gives CASSQDGGYNEQFF.

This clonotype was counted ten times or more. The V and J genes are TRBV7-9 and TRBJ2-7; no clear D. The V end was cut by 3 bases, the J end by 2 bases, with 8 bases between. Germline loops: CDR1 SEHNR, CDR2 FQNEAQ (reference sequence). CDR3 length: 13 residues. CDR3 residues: CASSFDRAYEQYF. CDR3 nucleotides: TGTGCCAGCAGCTTCGACCGAGCCTACGAGCAGTACTTC.

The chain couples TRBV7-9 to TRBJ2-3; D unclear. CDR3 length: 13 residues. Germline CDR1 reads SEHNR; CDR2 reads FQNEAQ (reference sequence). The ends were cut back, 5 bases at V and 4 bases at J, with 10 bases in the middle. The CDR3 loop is CASSREWADTQYF. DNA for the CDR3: TGTGCCAGCAGCCGAGAATGGGCAGATACGCAGTATTTT.

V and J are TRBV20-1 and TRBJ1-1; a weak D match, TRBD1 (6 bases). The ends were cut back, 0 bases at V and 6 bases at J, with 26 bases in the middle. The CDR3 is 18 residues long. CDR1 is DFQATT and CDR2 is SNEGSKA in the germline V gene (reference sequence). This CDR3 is CSARDWPRAGGGEPEAFF. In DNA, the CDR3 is TGCAGTGCTAGAGATTGGCCCCGCGCAGGAGGGGGGGAACCTGAAGCTTTCTTT.

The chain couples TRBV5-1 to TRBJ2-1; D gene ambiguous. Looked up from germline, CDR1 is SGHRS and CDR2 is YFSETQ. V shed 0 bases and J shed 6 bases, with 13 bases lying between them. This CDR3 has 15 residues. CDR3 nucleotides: TGCGCCAGCAGCTTGGCAACCGGAGCTATCAATGAGCAGTTCTTC. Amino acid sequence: CASSLATGAINEQFF. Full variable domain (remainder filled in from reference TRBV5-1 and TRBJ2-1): KAGVTQTPRYLIKTRGQQVTLSCSPISGHRSVSWYQQTPGQGLQFLFEYFSETQRNKGNFPGRFSGRQFSNSRSEMNVSTLELGDSALYLCASSLATGAINEQFFGPGTRLTVL.

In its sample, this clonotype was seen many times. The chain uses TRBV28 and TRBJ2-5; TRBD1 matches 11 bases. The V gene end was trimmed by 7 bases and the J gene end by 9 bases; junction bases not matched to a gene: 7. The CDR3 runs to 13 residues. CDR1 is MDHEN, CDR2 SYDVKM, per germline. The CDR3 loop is CASTYRDRGAQYF. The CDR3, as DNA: TGTGCCAGCACCTACCGGGACAGGGGGGCCCAGTACTTC.

CDR3 residues: CASSADGNQPQHF. The CDR3, as DNA: TGTGCCAGCAGCGCAGACGGCAATCAGCCCCAGCATTTT. The V call is TRBV7-9, the J call TRBJ1-5, with unresolved D. CDR1 and CDR2 from the germline V gene are SEHNR and FQNEAQ (reference sequence). Trimming took 5 bases from V and 2 from J, leaving 7 bases between them. This CDR3 comprises 13 residues.

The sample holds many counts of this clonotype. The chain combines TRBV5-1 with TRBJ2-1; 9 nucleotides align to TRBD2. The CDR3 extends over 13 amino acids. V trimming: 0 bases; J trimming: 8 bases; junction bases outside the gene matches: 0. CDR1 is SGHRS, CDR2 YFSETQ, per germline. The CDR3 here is CASSLGTSDEQFF. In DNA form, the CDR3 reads TGCGCCAGCAGCTTGGGGACTAGCGATGAGCAGTTCTTC.

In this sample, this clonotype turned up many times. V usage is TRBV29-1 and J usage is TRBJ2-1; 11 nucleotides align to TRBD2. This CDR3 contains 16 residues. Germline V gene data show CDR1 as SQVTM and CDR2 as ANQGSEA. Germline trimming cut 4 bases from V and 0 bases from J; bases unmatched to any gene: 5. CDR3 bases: TGCAGCGTTGGCCTAGCGGGAGGACCCTCCTACAATGAGCAGTTCTTC. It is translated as CSVGLAGGPSYNEQFF.

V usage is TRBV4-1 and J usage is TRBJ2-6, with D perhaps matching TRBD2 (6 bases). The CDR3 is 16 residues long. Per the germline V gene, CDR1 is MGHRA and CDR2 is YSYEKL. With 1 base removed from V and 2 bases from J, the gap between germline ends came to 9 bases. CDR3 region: CASSQGWEAGANVLTF. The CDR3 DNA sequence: TGCGCCAGCAGCCAAGGGTGGGAGGCTGGGGCCAACGTCCTGACTTTC.

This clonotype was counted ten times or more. The chain's CDR3 is CASSLNGLREQFF. In nucleotides, the CDR3 is TGTGCCAGCAGCTTAAACGGGTTGAGAGAGCAGTTCTTC. The chain recombines TRBV7-3 with TRBJ2-1; D gene unclear. From germline, CDR1 is SGHTA and CDR2 FQGTGA. The CDR3 has 13 amino acids. The germline V and J ends were trimmed by 1 base and 10 bases, with 11 bases remaining between them. The full variable domain, completed using reference TRBV7-3 and TRBJ2-1, is GAGVSQTPSNKVTEKGKYVELRCDPISGHTALYWYRQSLGQGPEFLIYFQGTGAADDSGLPNDRFFAVRPEGSVSTLKIQRTERGDSAVYLCASSLNGLREQFFGPGTRLTVL.

CDR3 DNA sequence: TGTGCCAGCAGCCAGGGACAGGGAGATGAAAAACTGTTTTTT. This codes for CASSQGQGDEKLFF. V gene TRBV12-3 or TRBV12-4 combines with J gene TRBJ1-4; the match to TRBD1 covers 9 bases. The CDR3 has 14 residues. V dropped 6 bases and J dropped 6; count of bases not matched to a gene: 5.

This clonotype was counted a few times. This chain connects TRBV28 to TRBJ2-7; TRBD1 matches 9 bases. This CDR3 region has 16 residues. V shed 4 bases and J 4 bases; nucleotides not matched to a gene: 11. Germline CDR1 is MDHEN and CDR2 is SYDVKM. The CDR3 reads CASSSLRDRVMYEQYF. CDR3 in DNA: TGTGCCAGCAGTTCCCTCCGGGACAGGGTTATGTACGAGCAGTACTTC.

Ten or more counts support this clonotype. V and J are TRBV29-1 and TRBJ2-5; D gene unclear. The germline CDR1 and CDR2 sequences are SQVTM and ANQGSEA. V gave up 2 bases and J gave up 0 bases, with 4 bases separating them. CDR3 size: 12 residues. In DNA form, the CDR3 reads TGCAGCGTTGAAAACAACCAAGAGACCCAGTACTTC. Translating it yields CSVENNQETQYF.

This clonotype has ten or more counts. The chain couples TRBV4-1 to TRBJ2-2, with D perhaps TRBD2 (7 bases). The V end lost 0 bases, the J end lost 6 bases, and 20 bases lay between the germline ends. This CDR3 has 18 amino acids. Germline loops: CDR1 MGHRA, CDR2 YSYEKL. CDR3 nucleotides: TGCGCCAGCAGCCAAGATCTGGCGGGGGCCCAGACAGCCGGGGAGCTGTTTTTT. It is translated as CASSQDLAGAQTAGELFF.

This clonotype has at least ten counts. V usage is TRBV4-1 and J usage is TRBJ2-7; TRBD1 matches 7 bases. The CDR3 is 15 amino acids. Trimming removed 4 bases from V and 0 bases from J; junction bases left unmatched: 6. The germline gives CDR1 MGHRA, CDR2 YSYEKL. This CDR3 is CASSRSTGSSYEQYF. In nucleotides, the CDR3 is TGCGCCAGCAGCCGATCGACAGGGAGCTCCTACGAGCAGTACTTC.

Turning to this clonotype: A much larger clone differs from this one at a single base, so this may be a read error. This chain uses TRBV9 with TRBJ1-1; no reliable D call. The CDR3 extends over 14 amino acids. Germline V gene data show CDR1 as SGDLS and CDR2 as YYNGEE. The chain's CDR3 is CASSVESGRTEASF. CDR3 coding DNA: TGTGCCAGCAGCGTAGAGTCGGGTCGCACTGAAGCTTCCTTT.

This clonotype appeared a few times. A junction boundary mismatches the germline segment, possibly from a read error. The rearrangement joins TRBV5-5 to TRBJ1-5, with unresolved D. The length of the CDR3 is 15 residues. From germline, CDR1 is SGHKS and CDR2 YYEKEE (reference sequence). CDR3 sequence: CAGSFEGPSNQPQHF. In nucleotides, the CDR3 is TGTGCCGGCAGCTTTGAAGGTCCTAGCAATCAGCCCCAGCATTTT. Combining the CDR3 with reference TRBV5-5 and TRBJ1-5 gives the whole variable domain DAGVTQSPTHLIKTRGQQVTLRCSPISGHKSVSWYQQVLGQGPQFIFQYYEKEERGRGNFPDRFSARQFPNYSSELNVNALLLGDSALYLCAGSFEGPSNQPQHFGDGTRLSIL.

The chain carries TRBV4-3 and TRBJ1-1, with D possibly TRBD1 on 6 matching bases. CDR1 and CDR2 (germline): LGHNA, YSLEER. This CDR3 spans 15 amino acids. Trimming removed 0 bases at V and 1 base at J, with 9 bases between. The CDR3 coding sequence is TGCGCCAGCAGCCAAGATTGGGGGGCGAACACTGAAGCTTTCTTT. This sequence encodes CASSQDWGANTEAFF.

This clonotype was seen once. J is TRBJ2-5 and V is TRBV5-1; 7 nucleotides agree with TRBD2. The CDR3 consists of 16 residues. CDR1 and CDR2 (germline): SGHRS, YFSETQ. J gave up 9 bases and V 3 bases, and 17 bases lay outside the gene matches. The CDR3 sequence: CASSWAVEAPRGAQYF. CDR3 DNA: TGCGCCAGCAGCTGGGCGGTGGAGGCCCCCCGGGGGGCCCAGTACTTC. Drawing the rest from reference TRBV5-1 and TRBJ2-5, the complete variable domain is KAGVTQTPRYLIKTRGQQVTLSCSPISGHRSVSWYQQTPGQGLQFLFEYFSETQRNKGNFPGRFSGRQFSNSRSEMNVSTLELGDSALYLCASSWAVEAPRGAQYFGPGTRLLVL.

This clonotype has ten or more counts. This CDR3 is CASSDSGASSYEQYF. In DNA form, the CDR3 reads TGTGCCAGCAGCGATAGCGGGGCTTCTTCTTACGAGCAGTACTTC. The chain carries TRBV9 and TRBJ2-7; TRBD2 matches at 8 bases. The CDR3 is 15 amino acids. J was trimmed by 4 bases and V by 3 bases; bases with no gene match: 9. Germline assignment: CDR1 SGDLS and CDR2 YYNGEE.

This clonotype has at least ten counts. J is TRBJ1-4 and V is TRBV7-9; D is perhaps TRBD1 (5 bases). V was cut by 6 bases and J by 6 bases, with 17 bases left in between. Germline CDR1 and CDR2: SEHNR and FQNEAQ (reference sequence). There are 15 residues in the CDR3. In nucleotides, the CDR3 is TGTGCCAGCAGGAAAACCGGGACGAGGGATGAAAAACTGTTTTTT. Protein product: CASRKTGTRDEKLFF.

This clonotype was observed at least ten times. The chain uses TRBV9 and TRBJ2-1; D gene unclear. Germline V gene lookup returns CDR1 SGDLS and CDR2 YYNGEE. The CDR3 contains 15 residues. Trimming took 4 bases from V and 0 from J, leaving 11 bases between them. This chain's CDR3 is CASSLRPSSYNEQFF. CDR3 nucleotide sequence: TGTGCCAGCAGCCTCAGACCCAGCTCCTACAATGAGCAGTTCTTC.

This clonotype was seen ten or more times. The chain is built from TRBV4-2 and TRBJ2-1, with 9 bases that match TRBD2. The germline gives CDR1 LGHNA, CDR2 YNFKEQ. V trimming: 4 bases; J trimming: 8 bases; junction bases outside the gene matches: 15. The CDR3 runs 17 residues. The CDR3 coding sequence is TGTGCCAGCAGCCGAATATTAGCGGGAGCAGGGGCCGATGAGCAGTTCTTC. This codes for CASSRILAGAGADEQFF.

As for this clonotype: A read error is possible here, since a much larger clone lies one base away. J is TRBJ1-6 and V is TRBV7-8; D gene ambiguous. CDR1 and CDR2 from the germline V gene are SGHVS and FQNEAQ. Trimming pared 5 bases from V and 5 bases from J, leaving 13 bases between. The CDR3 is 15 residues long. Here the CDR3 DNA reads TGTGCCAGCAGCCCGGTGGTAGCGGATAATTCACCCCTCCACTTT. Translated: CASSPVVADNSPLHF.

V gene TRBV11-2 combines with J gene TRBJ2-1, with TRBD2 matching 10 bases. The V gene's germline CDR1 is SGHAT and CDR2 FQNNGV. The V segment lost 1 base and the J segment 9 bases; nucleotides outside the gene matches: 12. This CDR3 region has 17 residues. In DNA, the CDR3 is TGTGCCAGCAGCTTAGTTATGCGAGCGGGAGGGGGCGGTGAGCAGTTCTTC. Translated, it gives CASSLVMRAGGGGEQFF.

CDR3 residues: CASSSETGLNQPQHF. In DNA form, the CDR3 reads TGTGCCAGCAGTTCCGAGACAGGGCTCAATCAGCCCCAGCATTTT. The chain has TRBV27 and TRBJ1-5; 7 bases are shared with TRBD1. Germline V lookup: CDR1 MNHEY, CDR2 SMNVEV (reference sequence). This CDR3 spans 15 amino acids. V gave up 4 bases and J gave up 3 bases; unmatched junction bases: 6.

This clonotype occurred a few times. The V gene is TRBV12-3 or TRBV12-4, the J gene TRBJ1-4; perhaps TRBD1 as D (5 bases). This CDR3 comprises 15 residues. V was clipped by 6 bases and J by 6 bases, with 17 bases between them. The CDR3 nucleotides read TGTGCCAGCAGCCCTCAGGGAGGTGTACATGAAAAACTGTTTTTT. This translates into CASSPQGGVHEKLFF.

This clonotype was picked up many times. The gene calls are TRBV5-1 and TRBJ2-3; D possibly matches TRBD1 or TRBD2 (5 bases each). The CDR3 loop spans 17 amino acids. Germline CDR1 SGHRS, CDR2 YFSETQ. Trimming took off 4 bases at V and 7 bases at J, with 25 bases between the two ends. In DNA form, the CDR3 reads TGCGCCAGCAGCAATCCAGGGAGCGATGATCCACAGAATACGCAGTATTTT. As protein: CASSNPGSDDPQNTQYF.